Listed below are T cell receptor beta chains from one sample, sequenced in a study of T-cell memory formation after mild COVID-19. TCRdb analysed the 5' RACE reads with MiXCR anew, one entry per CDR3 protein. The sample comprises just over 400,000 distinct CDR3 sequences, 20% to 30% of which are singletons, and approximately 14% rests with the top ten. Sequenced material: PBMCs or a T cell subset sorted from them (not recorded which). The receptors shown here come from an adult woman who had mild COVID-19 (a few samples of this study predate the infection). Cell type and time point are not known. CDR3s include the opening cysteine and the closing phenylalanine or tryptophan. D genes are given only for firm matches. Clone size, where shown, is once, few, many, or a class for clones that have expanded.

-	-	TRBV5-1	TRBJ2-5	TGCGCCAGCAGGCTCTCCGGGACAACGGAGACCCAGTACTTC	CASRLSGTTETQYF
-	-	TRBV7-9	TRBJ1-2	TGTGCCAGCAGCTTAGTCCAGGGCTACACCTTC	CASSLVQGYTF
-	few	TRBV24-1	TRBJ2-7	TGTGCCACCAGTGACCGGACCATCAGCGAGCAGTACTTC	CATSDRTISEQYF
-	few	TRBV30	TRBJ2-7	TGTGCCTGGAGACCGGATTCCTACGAGCAGTACTTC	CAWRPDSYEQYF
TRBD1	-	TRBV4-3	TRBJ1-2	TGCGCCAGCAGCCGGGACAGGGAAACTAACTATGGCTACACCTTC	CASSRDRETNYGYTF
TRBD1	-	TRBV3-1	TRBJ1-1	TGTGCCAGCAGCCCATTTACAGGGGGAGAAGCTTTCTTT	CASSPFTGGEAFF
TRBD2	-	TRBV7-2	TRBJ2-7	TGTGCCAGCAGTCCTCGGGGGTTAGCGGGAGTCCCCGAGCAGTACTTC	CASSPRGLAGVPEQYF
TRBD1	-	TRBV5-8	TRBJ2-6	TGTGCCAGCAGCCAACCAGGGGGCACTGGGGCCAACGTCCTGACTTTC	CASSQPGGTGANVLTF
TRBD2	-	TRBV28	TRBJ2-7	TGTGCCACCACTAGCGGGATAAACAACGAGCAGTACTTC	CATTSGINNEQYF
-	-	TRBV25-1	TRBJ1-1	TGTGCCAGCAGTGATGGAGGGACGGGGGATTGGGTGGCTTTCTTT	CASSDGGTGDWVAFF
TRBD1	few	TRBV29-1	TRBJ2-7	TGCAGCGTGACAGGGAAGTTCGGCGAGCAGTACTTC	CSVTGKFGEQYF
-	few	TRBV29-1	TRBJ2-3	TGCAGCGGGGATCGGCCGAACACAGATACGCAGTATTTT	CSGDRPNTDTQYF
TRBD2	few	TRBV11-2	TRBJ2-7	TGTGCCAGCAGCCTCCAGCGGGAGATCGGCGAGCAGTACTTC	CASSLQREIGEQYF
TRBD1	-	TRBV6-2/TRBV6-3	TRBJ2-1	TGTGCCAGCAGGGGACAGGGTTTGGGGAATGATCAGTTCTTC	CASRGQGLGNDQFF
-	few	TRBV11-2	TRBJ1-4	TGTGCCAGCAGCCCCGAGGCGGGACGGGATAATGAAAAACTGTTTTTT	CASSPEAGRDNEKLFF
-	-	TRBV7-2	TRBJ2-7	TGTGCCAGCAGCTTGGGGGCAGGGCTACACGAGCAGTACTTC	CASSLGAGLHEQYF
TRBD1	few	TRBV19	TRBJ2-7	TGTGCCAGTAGTAGCGCCTACCGGGACAGGGTCTCCTACGAGCAGTACTTC	CASSSAYRDRVSYEQYF
-	-	TRBV29-1	TRBJ2-3	TGCAGCGGGGGGACCGAAAACACAGATACGCAGTATTTT	CSGGTENTDTQYF
TRBD1	few	TRBV20-1	TRBJ1-5	TGCAGTGCTAGAGCAACAGGGGTGTATAGCAATCAGCCCCAGCATTTT	CSARATGVYSNQPQHF
-	few	TRBV20-1	TRBJ1-1	TGCAGTGCTGACCCACAACAGGTAGGGGCTTTCTTT	CSADPQQVGAFF
TRBD1	-	TRBV6-2/TRBV6-3	TRBJ1-3	TGTGCCAGCAGTCGAACAGGGGACTCTGGAAACACCATATATTTT	CASSRTGDSGNTIYF
-	-	TRBV20-1	TRBJ1-2	TGCAGTGCTCCTTATGGCTACACCTTC	CSAPYGYTF
-	-	TRBV15	TRBJ1-1	TGTGCCACCAGCAGAGGAAAGGGCAGGGGACTATCCGCTGAAGCTTTCTTT	CATSRGKGRGLSAEAFF
-	-	TRBV29-1	TRBJ2-2	TGCAGCGTTTGGGACGGGAACACCGGGGAGCTGTTTTTT	CSVWDGNTGELFF
TRBD1	-	TRBV7-9	TRBJ2-2	TGTGCCAGCAGCTTGGGACAGCTCGCGAACACCGGGGAGCTGTTTTTT	CASSLGQLANTGELFF
-	few	TRBV7-8	TRBJ2-5	TGTGCCAGCAGCCACTTTGGCAGACAAGAGACCCAGTACTTC	CASSHFGRQETQYF